These 20 T cell receptor beta chains were all obtained from the same sample, sequenced in a study of radiation and T cells in renal cell carcinoma (dated by TCRdb to 2020 to 2022). This specimen's time point label, interpreted: tumor resected at nephrectomy. The treatment or condition label corresponds to: 15 Gy SBRT to primary tumor, nephrectomy 4 weeks later. Receptor libraries were prepared by the immunoSEQ multiplex PCR assay. TCRdb's version of the immuneACCESS table is confined to in-frame rearrangements and falls short of the full clone set. An unresolved V gene accounts for under half of the shortfall where checked; the remainder is of unknown origin. The sample records 10,000 to 15,000 clones, 25% to 35% of which are singletons. 15% of the sample comes from the top ten. This specimen consisted of tumor tissue, obtained from a patient whose treatment included radiotherapy and nephrectomy. These receptor sequences come from a man in his 60s with renal cell carcinoma.

The J gene is TRBJ1-1, the V gene TRBV30; D is unresolved. The CDR3 is 11 amino acids. CDR1 and CDR2 (germline): GTSNPN, SVGIG (reference sequence). Trimming removed 2 bases from V and 3 bases from J, with 4 bases in between. The CDR3 loop is CAWSHYTEAFF. CDR3 bases: TGTGCCTGGAGTCATTACACTGAAGCTTTCTTT.

This chain uses TRBV7-8 with TRBJ1-1; D not resolved. V was cut by 1 base and J by 0 bases, with 6 bases left in between. The CDR3 is made up of 14 amino acids. Germline CDR1 and CDR2: SGHVS and FQNEAQ. The CDR3 nucleotides are TGTGCCAGCAGCTTAGTGTTCATGAACACTGAAGCTTTCTTT. The encoded protein is CASSLVFMNTEAFF.

The chain employs TRBV5-4 and TRBJ2-5; 11 nucleotides agree with TRBD2. There are 17 residues in the CDR3. Germline CDR1 SGHNT, CDR2 YYREEE (reference sequence). Trimming cost V 0 bases and J 4 bases; bases outside gene matches: 8. The CDR3 protein is CASSLGLAGPGGETQYF. The CDR3 coding sequence is TGTGCCAGCAGCTTGGGACTAGCGGGACCCGGTGGAGAGACCCAGTACTTC. The complete variable domain, with remaining parts taken from reference TRBV5-4 and TRBJ2-5, reads ETGVTQSPTHLIKTRGQQVTLRCSSQSGHNTVSWYQQALGQGPQFIFQYYREEENGRGNFPPRFSGLQFPNYSSELNVNALELDDSALYLCASSLGLAGPGGETQYFGPGTRLLVL.

The chain combines TRBV11-1 with TRBJ2-2; D not certain. V lost 5 bases, J lost 2 bases, and 9 bases lay in between. CDR3 length: 14 residues. CDR1 SGHAT and CDR2 FQDESV come from the germline V gene (reference sequence). This CDR3 reads CASSPQINTGELFF. The CDR3 DNA follows: TGTGCCAGCAGCCCCCAAATTAACACCGGGGAGCTGTTTTTT.

The V call is TRBV25-1, the J call TRBJ1-2, with D perhaps matching TRBD1 (5 bases). This CDR3 comprises 16 residues. Trimming stripped 1 base from V and 4 bases from J, with 16 bases between. Germline loops: CDR1 MGHDK, CDR2 SYGVNS. CDR3 loop: CASSESGEGSIYGYTF. CDR3 bases: TGTGCCAGCAGTGAATCGGGGGAAGGTAGTATCTATGGCTACACCTTC.

This clone was seen more than once but under ten times. V is TRBV10-2 and J is TRBJ2-1; tentatively, D is TRBD2 (6 bases). Germline V gene data show CDR1 as WSHSY and CDR2 as SAAADI. Between the trimmed V and J ends, which lost 3 bases and 6 bases, there was a span of 15 bases. The length of the CDR3 is 15 residues. The CDR3 nucleotides are TGCGCCAGCAGTGATGGGGCAGCGGGTATCAATGAGCAGTTCTTC. Its protein is CASSDGAAGINEQFF.

By its share, this clone is medium-sized. The chain uses TRBV9 and TRBJ2-3; 11 positions agree with TRBD2. CDR1 SGDLS and CDR2 YYNGEE come from the germline V gene. V lost 2 bases, J lost 2 bases, and 7 bases stayed unmatched. This CDR3 region has 17 residues. DNA for the CDR3: TGTGCCAGCAGCGTCGGAACTAGCGGGGGAGCCACAGATACGCAGTATTTT. This encodes CASSVGTSGGATDTQYF.

This clone has just a few counts. The chain carries TRBV6-6 and TRBJ1-1; D gene uncertain. Germline V CDR1 and CDR2: MNHNY, SVGAGI (reference sequence). The CDR3 length is 11 residues. The V end was cut by 8 bases, the J end by 4 bases, with 8 bases between. The CDR3 region has the DNA TGTGCCAGCGGGCCCCGCACTGAAGCTTTCTTT. The encoded protein is CASGPRTEAFF.

This clone was seen only a few times. Relative to the germline gene, one junction end is altered; a read error may explain this. V gene TRBV5-6 combines with J gene TRBJ2-1; D is perhaps TRBD1 (5 bases). Looked up from germline, CDR1 is SGHDT and CDR2 is YYEEEE. The CDR3 consists of 13 residues. The CDR3 DNA reads TGTGCCAGCAGGTTGGACACCTACAATGAGCAGTTCTTC. It is translated as CASRLDTYNEQFF.

The sample holds one count of this clone. The chain employs TRBV30 and TRBJ2-7; TRBD2 matches at 7 bases. Germline values: CDR1 GTSNPN, CDR2 SVGIG (reference sequence). The ends lost 0 bases at V and 2 bases at J; junction bases unmatched: 19. This CDR3 is 19 amino acids long. The CDR3 DNA sequence: TGTGCCTGGAGTGTACTTCGTAGTTCCGGGGGGTCGTTGCCCTACGAGCAGTACTTC. Its translation: CAWSVLRSSGGSLPYEQYF.

This sequence joins TRBV10-1 and TRBJ1-1; D is uncertain. From germline, CDR1 is WNHNN and CDR2 SYGVQD (reference sequence). This CDR3 spans 12 amino acids. V lost 0 bases and J 10 bases, leaving 9 bases between the germline ends. The CDR3 sequence: CASSESGRGAFF. The CDR3 bases are TGCGCCAGCAGTGAGTCGGGCAGAGGAGCTTTCTTT.

This clone was detected only a few times. The chain uses TRBV9 and TRBJ1-1; 7 nucleotides line up with TRBD1. The ends lost 0 bases at V and 11 bases at J; junction bases unmatched: 10. This CDR3 has 14 residues. Germline CDR1 and CDR2: SGDLS and YYNGEE. Here the CDR3 reads CASSVAPGGREAFF. CDR3 in DNA: TGTGCCAGCAGCGTAGCTCCAGGGGGGAGGGAGGCTTTCTTT.

This clone has a count of ten or more. The chain couples TRBV2 to TRBJ2-1, with 12 bases identical to TRBD2. Looked up from germline, CDR1 is SNHLY and CDR2 is FYNNEI. The CDR3 covers 13 residues. J gave up 11 bases and V 8 bases, and 7 bases lay outside the gene matches. The CDR3 is CASGLAGSMKQFF. In DNA form, the CDR3 reads TGTGCCAGCGGACTAGCGGGAAGCATGAAGCAGTTCTTC. The variable domain in full, completed from reference TRBV2 and TRBJ2-1, reads EPEVTQTPSHQVTQMGQEVILRCVPISNHLYFYWYRQILGQKVEFLVSFYNNEISEKSEIFDDQFSVERPDGSNFTLKIRSTKLEDSAMYFCASGLAGSMKQFFGPGTRLTVL.

V usage is TRBV7-2 and J usage is TRBJ1-4; 7 bases align to TRBD1. This CDR3 spans 15 amino acids. Per germline, CDR1 SGHTA and CDR2 FQGNSA. The ends lost 0 bases at V and 2 bases at J; junction bases unmatched: 0. CDR3 loop: CASSLAGGTNEKLFF. The DNA for the CDR3 is TGTGCCAGCAGCTTAGCAGGGGGCACTAATGAAAAACTGTTTTTT.

This sequence joins TRBV29-1 and TRBJ2-2; TRBD1 is a possible D gene (6 bases). The CDR3 is 14 residues long. Germline V CDR1 and CDR2: SQVTM, ANQGSEA. Between the trimmed V and J ends, which lost 6 bases and 0 bases, there was a span of 11 bases. The CDR3 region has the DNA TGCAGCGTAAGGGGGACGGCGAACACCGGGGAGCTGTTTTTT. Protein product: CSVRGTANTGELFF.

This clone was detected many times. This chain connects TRBV19 to TRBJ2-3; D gene unclear. This CDR3 is 13 amino acids long. Germline V gene lookup returns CDR1 LNHDA and CDR2 SQIVND (reference sequence). Between the trimmed V and J ends, which lost 2 bases and 5 bases, there was a span of 8 bases. In DNA, the CDR3 is TGTGCCAGTAGTATATCGATCAGAGATACGCAGTATTTT. Translated, it gives CASSISIRDTQYF.

The chain joins TRBV18 to TRBJ2-5; D remains unclear. CDR1 is KGHSH, CDR2 LQKENI, per germline. The V and J ends lost 4 bases and 5 bases respectively, with 11 bases between them. The CDR3 length is 13 residues. The CDR3 coding sequence is TGTGCCAGCTCACGATCTGGTCTTGAGACCCAGTACTTC. Protein product: CASSRSGLETQYF.

The rearrangement uses TRBV6-5 and TRBJ2-1; D is possibly TRBD1 or TRBD2 (7 bases each). The CDR3 has 15 amino acids. V lost 2 bases, J lost 3 bases, and 11 bases lay in between. Germline CDR1 and CDR2: MNHEY and SVGAGI. Here the CDR3 DNA reads TGTGCCAGCAGTTACGGGAGGGGGCTCTACAATGAGCAGTTCTTC. It codes for CASSYGRGLYNEQFF.

This chain connects TRBV2 to TRBJ2-3; unclear D gene. The CDR3 sequence is 11 residues long. CDR1 and CDR2 from the germline V gene are SNHLY and FYNNEI. Trimming stripped 2 bases from V and 10 bases from J, with 7 bases between. The CDR3 nucleotides read TGTGCCAGCAGTGAACCCAATCCGCAGTATTTT. Protein: CASSEPNPQYF.

Sample share makes this clone medium-sized. The chain is built from TRBV14 and TRBJ2-3, with no clear D. Germline CDR1 is SGHDN and CDR2 is FVKESK. Deletions cut 2 bases from V and 0 bases from J, with 3 bases between. The CDR3 consists of 13 residues. The CDR3 DNA follows: TGTGCCAGCAGCCAATCTAGCACAGATACGCAGTATTTT. This encodes CASSQSSTDTQYF. Looking up the rest from reference TRBV14 and TRBJ2-3 gives the full variable domain: EAGVTQFPSHSVIEKGQTVTLRCDPISGHDNLYWYRRVMGKEIKFLLHFVKESKQDESGMPNNRFLAERTGGTYSTLKVQPAELEDSGVYFCASSQSSTDTQYFGPGTRLTVL.